This T cell receptor (beta chain) was retrieved from a study of T-cell reconstitution after alpha-beta-depleted transplantation in children. The CDR3 has 16 amino acids. Looked up from germline, CDR1 is SGHDT and CDR2 is YYEEEE. Trimming left V 0 bases short and J 2 bases short, with 14 bases between. Unique molecular identifiers were incorporated into the prepared TCRbeta library. TCRdb re-called the PCR reads with MiXCR, one entry per CDR3 protein. Of approximately 520,000 distinct CDR3 sequences detected, about an eighth appear once; the ten largest clones hold less than 15%. This clonotype was counted at least ten times.

The specimen was PBMCs, mostly from graft donor cells, collected 180 days after TCRalphabeta/CD19-depleted stem cell transplant. This clonotype originated in a female patient aged 2-9 years who had a stem cell transplant for aplastic anemia, so the T cells may come from the graft donor. This chain uses TRBV5-6 with TRBJ1-1; tentative D call: TRBD1 (6 bases). Here the CDR3 reads CASSLAGQTFNTEAFF. In nucleotides, the CDR3 is TGTGCCAGCAGCTTGGCCGGACAGACCTTTAACACTGAAGCTTTCTTT.